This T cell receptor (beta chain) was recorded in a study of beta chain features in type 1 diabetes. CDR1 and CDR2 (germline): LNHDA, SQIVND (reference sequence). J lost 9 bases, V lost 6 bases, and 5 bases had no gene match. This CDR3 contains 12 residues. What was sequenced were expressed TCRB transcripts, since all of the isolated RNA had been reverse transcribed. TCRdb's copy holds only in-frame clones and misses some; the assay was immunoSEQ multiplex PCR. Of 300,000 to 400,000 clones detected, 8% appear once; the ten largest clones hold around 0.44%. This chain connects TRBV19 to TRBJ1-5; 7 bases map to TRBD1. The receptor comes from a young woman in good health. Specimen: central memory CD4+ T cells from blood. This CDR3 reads CASRRQGRPQHF. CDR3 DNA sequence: TGTGCCAGTAGAAGACAGGGCCGGCCCCAGCATTTT.